This T cell receptor (beta chain) came from a study of T cell responses to AZD1222 COVID-19 vaccine. The method was immunoSEQ multiplex PCR; TCRdb's version includes in-frame clones alone and lacks a portion of them. Among some 150,000 clones, approximately 95% were seen once, and the ten largest hold around 0.9%. Germline values: CDR1 MNHEY, CDR2 SVGEGT. There are 15 residues in the CDR3. Losses at the gene ends were 5 bases for V and 4 bases for J; bases not matched to a gene: 8. The rearrangement joins TRBV6-2 or TRBV6-3 to TRBJ2-1; 7 positions match TRBD1. The specimen was peripheral blood, collected on day 0 of MenACWY control vaccination. This TCR derives from an adult in good health. DNA of the CDR3: TGTGCCAGCAGTCCCGGGACAGCGGATTACAATGAGCAGTTCTTC. Protein product: CASSPGTADYNEQFF.